This TCR beta chain was retrieved from a study of blood T cell repertoires in COVID-19. The CDR3 extends over 15 amino acids. The V gene end was trimmed by 4 bases and the J gene end by 7 bases; junction bases not matched to a gene: 8. From germline, CDR1 is SGHRS and CDR2 YFSETQ. In the original workflow: Quantification of nucleated cells was approximated via reference gene primer amplification. Here immunoSEQ multiplex PCR was the method, and the copy in TCRdb shows in-frame clones only, minus some. The DNA gave D and trimming, while V, J and clone size come from that table. This sample carries about 180,000 clones, approximately 88% of them seen once, and the ten largest clones take 6.5% to 7.5%.

The sequence was obtained from a woman between 40 and 55 years old with COVID-19, enrolled during active disease. V gene TRBV5-1 combines with J gene TRBJ2-2; 9 bases match TRBD1. The material sequenced was peripheral blood. The CDR3 bases are TGCGCCAGCAGCGCGGGACAGGGACCTATCGGGGAGCTGTTTTTT. This gives the protein CASSAGQGPIGELFF.